The rows below give T cell receptor beta chains drawn from one sample of a study of T cell repertoires in cytomegalovirus infection. These receptors have no known antigen. A single record per CDR3 protein comes from TCRdb applying MiXCR to the reads. The sample shows about 920,000 distinct CDR3 sequences, about a third of them seen only once. Sequencing used cultured CD8+ T cells from PBMCs, obtained from culture after CMV antigen stimulation. The source is a human donor in good health (CMV status not recorded). Some clones in this sample may be carry-over from other donors' samples. Each CDR3 is given with its conserved first and last residue. The D gene is left open where the match is weak. Clone size is shown for a subset of rows, as once, few, many or a class of expanded clone.

v_gene,d_gene,j_gene,abundance,CDR3aa,CDR3nt
TRBV11-2,-,TRBJ1-6,-,CASSLWDLSSYNSPLHF,TGTGCCAGCAGCTTATGGGATCTAAGCTCCTATAATTCACCCCTCCACTTT
TRBV11-2,-,TRBJ1-1,few,CASSLWVQGRNTEAFF,TGTGCCAGCAGCTTGTGGGTACAGGGCCGGAACACTGAAGCTTTCTTT
TRBV7-6,-,TRBJ1-2,-,CASSEGRRGYTF,TGTGCCAGCAGCGAAGGACGGCGGGGCTACACCTTC
TRBV9,TRBD1,TRBJ1-2,once,CASSLGGTGDGYTF,TGTGCCAGCAGCCTAGGGGGGACAGGGGATGGCTACACCTTC
TRBV19,-,TRBJ2-1,few,CASSIDSATRAYNEQFF,TGTGCCAGTAGTATAGATTCGGCTACCCGGGCCTACAATGAGCAGTTCTTC
TRBV7-9,TRBD2,TRBJ2-1,-,CASRKSGLGHNEQFF,TGTGCCAGCAGAAAATCGGGACTAGGCCACAATGAGCAGTTCTTC
TRBV5-5,TRBD1,TRBJ1-5,few,CASSLGGSPPQHF,TGTGCCAGCAGCCTAGGGGGCTCCCCGCCCCAGCATTTT
TRBV19,-,TRBJ1-3,few,CASRTRDENTIYF,TGTGCCAGTAGAACACGGGACGAAAACACCATATATTTT
TRBV12-3/TRBV12-4,-,TRBJ2-3,few,CASSPEGAAQYF,TGTGCCAGCAGCCCGGAAGGGGCGGCGCAGTATTTT
TRBV4-3,-,TRBJ1-1,-,CASSQRQEGTEAFF,TGCGCCAGCAGCCAACGACAGGAAGGGACTGAAGCTTTCTTT
TRBV14,-,TRBJ2-7,-,CANSLLTLSYEQYF,TGTGCCAACAGCCTTTTGACGCTTTCCTACGAGCAGTACTTC
TRBV3-1,-,TRBJ2-1,few,CASSQQGDEQFF,TGTGCCAGCAGCCAGCAGGGCGATGAGCAGTTCTTC
TRBV12-3/TRBV12-4,-,TRBJ1-1,few,CASNSHREGNTEAFF,TGTGCCAGCAACTCCCACAGGGAGGGGAACACTGAAGCTTTCTTT
TRBV3-1,-,TRBJ2-3,few,CASSLPRGVAADTQYF,TGTGCCAGCAGCCTCCCTCGCGGGGTGGCGGCAGATACGCAGTATTTT
TRBV6-2/TRBV6-3,TRBD1,TRBJ2-1,-,CASRLRDRSPGWEQFF,TGTGCCAGCAGGCTCCGGGACAGGTCCCCAGGGTGGGAGCAGTTCTTC
TRBV7-8,-,TRBJ1-1,-,CASSMARGTNTEAFF,TGTGCCAGCAGCATGGCCAGGGGCACCAACACTGAAGCTTTCTTT
TRBV28,-,TRBJ1-1,-,CASQGLLAFF,TGTGCCAGCCAGGGTTTGTTGGCTTTCTTT
TRBV20-1,-,TRBJ1-2,-,CSAREADNYGYTF,TGCAGTGCTAGAGAGGCTGACAACTATGGCTACACCTTC
TRBV10-3,-,TRBJ2-1,-,CAISEKGAPYNEQFF,TGTGCCATCAGTGAGAAAGGGGCCCCTTACAATGAGCAGTTCTTC
TRBV15,-,TRBJ1-6,-,CATSRDLDSRGSPLHF,TGTGCCACCAGCAGAGATCTTGACAGCCGGGGTTCACCCCTCCACTTT
TRBV7-6,-,TRBJ2-1,-,CAGLRGVVGNEQFF,TGTGCCGGTCTCAGGGGCGTTGTGGGTAATGAGCAGTTCTTC
TRBV7-8,-,TRBJ2-7,few,CASSLEYGPSGEQYF,TGTGCCAGCAGCTTAGAGTATGGCCCCTCGGGCGAGCAGTACTTC
TRBV27,TRBD2,TRBJ2-1,-,CASSLTASGGYYNEQFF,TGTGCCAGCAGTTTAACAGCTAGCGGGGGGTACTACAATGAGCAGTTCTTC
TRBV5-1,-,TRBJ1-1,few,CASTLAGVSNTEAFF,TGCGCCAGCACCCTGGCAGGGGTTTCGAACACTGAAGCTTTCTTT
TRBV12-3/TRBV12-4,-,TRBJ1-6,-,CASRGSSPPHF,TGTGCCAGCAGGGGATCTTCACCCCCCCACTTT
TRBV29-1,-,TRBJ1-4,-,CSVVWADEKLFF,TGCAGCGTTGTGTGGGCTGATGAAAAACTGTTTTTT
TRBV19,-,TRBJ1-1,-,CASSIATNTEAFF,TGTGCCAGTAGTATCGCCACGAACACTGAAGCTTTCTTT
TRBV10-3,-,TRBJ2-5,-,CAIRDDGETQYF,TGTGCCATCAGGGACGACGGGGAGACCCAGTACTTC
TRBV7-6,-,TRBJ1-1,-,CASSLGVAMSTEAFF,TGTGCCAGCAGCTTAGGGGTGGCTATGAGCACTGAAGCTTTCTTT
TRBV10-3,-,TRBJ2-7,-,CAISGDTQPYEQYF,TGTGCCATCAGTGGAGACACCCAACCCTACGAGCAGTACTTC
TRBV11-1,-,TRBJ1-3,-,CASSFMGTDTGFGNTIYF,TGTGCCAGCAGCTTCATGGGAACAGATACAGGGTTCGGAAACACCATATATTTT
TRBV27,-,TRBJ1-5,few,CASRHAVRDQPQHF,TGTGCCAGCAGGCATGCCGTTCGGGATCAGCCCCAGCATTTT
TRBV7-9,TRBD2,TRBJ2-2,-,CGHSGAGYTGELFF,TGTGGACACAGCGGGGCAGGTTACACCGGGGAGCTGTTTTTT
TRBV5-6,-,TRBJ2-5,-,CASSSGRGDYQETQYF,TGTGCCAGCAGCTCGGGGCGGGGTGACTACCAAGAGACCCAGTACTTC
TRBV6-5,-,TRBJ2-1,few,CASSPDTYYNEQFF,TGTGCCAGCAGTCCAGACACATACTACAATGAGCAGTTCTTC